The present TCR beta chain was sequenced within a study of cytomegalovirus exposure and HLA in healthy donors. About the research overall: When roughly 420 donors were genotyped, around 77% of them were found to fall in the Caucasian-associated ancestry cluster. Study observations and caveats: 87-base-pair reads could not separate some V segments, including TRBV6-2 and TRBV6-3.

PCR amplification relied on 60 Vbeta primers (plus 13 Jbeta primers). How the authors handled the data: An analysis that came later counted 80 million or so unique TCR beta chains, approximately 9.9 million shared. Produced via immunoSEQ multiplex PCR; TCRdb's table is partial and in-frame only. The DNA was the basis for D and trimming; V, J and clone size are from that table. The sample includes roughly 140,000 clones, 64% of them seen just once. The CDR3 runs 14 residues. Germline lookup yields CDR1 SGHRS and CDR2 YFSETQ. V lost 4 bases and J 3 bases, leaving 12 bases between the germline ends. As regards this clone: What it recognizes is unknown.

This receptor was identified in a woman in her thirties in good health and CMV-seropositive. The chain has TRBV5-1 and TRBJ2-3; D is perhaps TRBD1 (6 bases). Sequenced sample: PBMCs. CDR3 DNA: TGCGCCAGCAGCATTGGACAGTTTACAGATACGCAGTATTTT. Translated, it gives CASSIGQFTDTQYF. Full variable domain (outside the CDR3, taken from reference TRBV5-1 and TRBJ2-3): KAGVTQTPRYLIKTRGQQVTLSCSPISGHRSVSWYQQTPGQGLQFLFEYFSETQRNKGNFPGRFSGRQFSNSRSEMNVSTLELGDSALYLCASSIGQFTDTQYFGPGTRLTVL.